These 21 T cell receptor beta chains were sequenced from one sample in a study of blood T cell repertoires in COVID-19. Libraries were prepared by immunoSEQ multiplex PCR; TCRdb keeps only in-frame clonotypes and omits some of them. The sample records 120,000 to 150,000 clones, 60% to 85% being singletons. The source material was peripheral blood. Every receptor here comes from a man in his forties or fifties with active or convalescent COVID-19.

The V gene is TRBV12-5, the J gene TRBJ2-1; 12 positions match TRBD2. The V segment lost 1 base and the J segment 5 bases; nucleotides outside the gene matches: 6. In germline, CDR1 is LGHNT, CDR2 FRNRAP. There are 17 residues in the CDR3. CDR3 in amino acids: CASGLALAGGEHNEQFF. Here the CDR3 DNA reads TGTGCTAGTGGTTTGGCCCTAGCGGGAGGGGAACACAATGAGCAGTTCTTC.

This clone was counted a single time. The rearrangement joins TRBV28 to TRBJ2-7; a weak D match, TRBD2 (5 bases). Germline V CDR1 and CDR2: MDHEN, SYDVKM. The CDR3 is 14 amino acids. V dropped 6 bases and J dropped 0 bases, with 12 bases sitting between them. CDR3 DNA sequence: TGTGCCAGCAGCCTAAGCGGAAGCTCCTACGAGCAGTACTTC. It specifies CASSLSGSSYEQYF.

This chain links TRBV7-9 with TRBJ2-7; 12 bases agree with TRBD1. Germline V gene data show CDR1 as SEHNR and CDR2 as FQNEAQ (reference sequence). Trimming removed 4 bases from V and 1 base from J; junction bases left unmatched: 5. The CDR3 covers 16 residues. CDR3 amino acids: CASSWDRGPNSYEQYF. CDR3 bases: TGTGCCAGCAGCTGGGACAGGGGGCCAAATTCCTACGAGCAGTACTTC.

The chain couples TRBV2 to TRBJ2-2; D may be TRBD2 (6 bases). The germline CDR1 and CDR2 sequences are SNHLY and FYNNEI. This CDR3 region has 16 residues. The ends were cut back, 6 bases at V and 6 bases at J, with 20 bases in the middle. The CDR3 protein is CASRYTTGSPSGELFF. The CDR3 nucleotides read TGTGCCAGCAGATACACTACCGGGAGCCCCTCCGGGGAGCTGTTTTTT. Full variable domain (remainder filled in from reference TRBV2 and TRBJ2-2): EPEVTQTPSHQVTQMGQEVILRCVPISNHLYFYWYRQILGQKVEFLVSFYNNEISEKSEIFDDQFSVERPDGSNFTLKIRSTKLEDSAMYFCASRYTTGSPSGELFFGEGSRLTVL.

The chain carries TRBV18 and TRBJ2-2; perhaps TRBD1 as D (6 bases). There are 17 residues in the CDR3. The germline V and J ends were trimmed by 1 base and 2 bases, with 14 bases remaining between them. CDR1 and CDR2 (germline): KGHSH, LQKENI. The CDR3 DNA sequence: TGTGCCAGCTCACCACGGGACACCTCGGGCAACACCGGGGAGCTGTTTTTT. Translating gives CASSPRDTSGNTGELFF.

This clone was seen only once. The genes are TRBV19 and TRBJ2-6, with D uncertain. V was trimmed by 5 bases and J by 0 bases, leaving 8 bases between them. The CDR3 has 15 residues. From germline, CDR1 is LNHDA and CDR2 SQIVND (reference sequence). The DNA of the CDR3 is TGTGCCAGTAGTGCCGGGTACTCTGGGGCCAACGTCCTGACTTTC. Translated: CASSAGYSGANVLTF.

The V and J genes are TRBV28 and TRBJ1-5; D not certain. Trimming removed 1 base at V and 7 bases at J, with 11 bases between. This CDR3 comprises 14 residues. CDR1 is MDHEN and CDR2 is SYDVKM in the germline V gene. The CDR3 loop reads CASSLSGRVQPQHF. Written as DNA, the CDR3 is TGTGCCAGCAGTTTATCCGGCCGGGTGCAGCCCCAGCATTTT.

The chain has TRBV6-5 and TRBJ1-2; a possible D gene is TRBD1 (5 bases). Germline CDR1 and CDR2: MNHEY and SVGAGI. V lost 2 bases to trimming and J lost 7 bases, with 14 bases between them. This CDR3 has 14 residues. CDR3 protein: CASSYAAGQGGYTF. Here the CDR3 DNA reads TGTGCCAGCAGTTACGCCGCGGGGCAAGGTGGCTACACCTTC.

The chain recombines TRBV12-5 with TRBJ2-2; D perhaps matches TRBD2 (6 bases). CDR3 size: 15 residues. Germline V gives CDR1 LGHNT, CDR2 FRNRAP. With 5 bases removed from V and 3 bases from J, the gap between germline ends came to 13 bases. Here the CDR3 reads CASGKGGLDTGELFF. The CDR3 bases are TGTGCTAGTGGTAAGGGAGGATTGGACACCGGGGAGCTGTTTTTT.

This chain uses TRBV13 with TRBJ2-5; tentatively, D is TRBD2 (6 bases). This CDR3 has 16 amino acids. CDR1 PRHDT and CDR2 FYEKMQ come from the germline V gene (reference sequence). The V gene lost 0 bases and the J gene lost 1 base, with 12 bases spanning the gap. The CDR3 loop is CASSLGVALAQETQYF. The DNA of the CDR3 is TGTGCCAGCAGCTTAGGGGTAGCACTAGCCCAAGAGACCCAGTACTTC.

The V and J genes are TRBV28 and TRBJ1-1, with 11 positions matching TRBD1. CDR1 and CDR2 from the germline V gene are MDHEN and SYDVKM. This CDR3 has 15 amino acids. V shed 4 bases, J shed 7 bases, and the junction held 8 bases outside the gene matches. CDR3 sequence: CASSSWDRGRDEAFF. As DNA, the CDR3 is TGTGCCAGCAGTTCCTGGGACAGGGGGAGGGATGAAGCTTTCTTT. The full variable domain, with the rest looked up from reference TRBV28 and TRBJ1-1, is DVKVTQSSRYLVKRTGEKVFLECVQDMDHENMFWYRQDPGLGLRLIYFSYDVKMKEKGDIPEGYSVSREKKERFSLILESASTNQTSMYLCASSSWDRGRDEAFFGQGTRLTVV.

This clone was recorded at least ten times. V is TRBV7-9 and J is TRBJ2-5, with 13 bases identical to TRBD2. Germline V CDR1 and CDR2: SEHNR, FQNEAQ (reference sequence). V was pared by 4 bases and J by 2 bases, with 10 bases of the junction left unmatched. The CDR3 runs to 18 residues. The DNA of the CDR3 is TGTGCCAGCAGCTCTACTAGCGGGAGGGCCCCTCGTCAAGAGACCCAGTACTTC. This codes for CASSSTSGRAPRQETQYF. The full variable domain, with the rest looked up from reference TRBV7-9 and TRBJ2-5, is DTGVSQNPRHKITKRGQNVTFRCDPISEHNRLYWYRQTLGQGPEFLTYFQNEAQLEKSRLLSDRFSAERPKGSFSTLEIQRTEQGDSAMYLCASSSTSGRAPRQETQYFGPGTRLLVL.

This clone was detected only once. The chain joins TRBV4-2 to TRBJ2-1, with D unresolved. V was shortened by 1 base and J by 6 bases, with 4 bases between the two germline ends. This CDR3 spans 12 amino acids. CDR1 and CDR2 (germline): LGHNA, YNFKEQ. This chain's CDR3 is CASSQGANEQFF. The CDR3 DNA reads as TGTGCCAGCAGCCAAGGCGCCAATGAGCAGTTCTTC.

The gene calls are TRBV6-4 and TRBJ2-7, with 12 bases identical to TRBD2. The CDR3 runs to 13 residues. V was pared by 7 bases and J by 5 bases, with 3 bases of the junction left unmatched. Germline V CDR1 and CDR2: MRHNA, SNTAGT. DNA for the CDR3: TGTGCCAGCAACCTAGCGGGAGGGGACGAGCAGTACTTC. Translation: CASNLAGGDEQYF.

The chain's CDR3 is CAWSGGGQPSNQPQHF. Written as DNA, the CDR3 is TGTGCCTGGAGTGGGGGAGGGCAGCCTAGCAATCAGCCCCAGCATTTT. The chain combines TRBV30 with TRBJ1-5; no firm D call. This CDR3 spans 16 amino acids. V was cut by 1 base and J by 0 bases, with 13 bases left in between. Germline V gene data show CDR1 as GTSNPN and CDR2 as SVGIG (reference sequence).

The chain couples TRBV27 to TRBJ2-3; no reliable D call. Trimming left V 6 bases short and J 2 bases short, with 3 bases between. The V gene's germline CDR1 is MNHEY and CDR2 SMNVEV (reference sequence). The CDR3 length is 11 residues. CDR3 DNA: TGTGCCAGCAGGGCCACAGATACGCAGTATTTT. Amino acid sequence: CASRATDTQYF.

This chain connects TRBV28 to TRBJ2-2; TRBD2 aligns across 11 bases. Germline loops: CDR1 MDHEN, CDR2 SYDVKM. The CDR3 spans 17 residues. V dropped 5 bases and J dropped 3; count of bases not matched to a gene: 8. CDR3 sequence: CASSDPGLADDTGELFF. CDR3 bases: TGTGCCAGCAGTGATCCGGGACTAGCGGACGACACCGGGGAGCTGTTTTTT.

The chain uses TRBV11-3 and TRBJ2-2, with 7 bases fitting TRBD1. J was trimmed by 7 bases and V by 7 bases; bases with no gene match: 9. The CDR3 runs 14 residues. Germline V gene data show CDR1 as SGHNT and CDR2 as YENEEA. The CDR3 sequence: CASTGDSRNGELFF. The CDR3 bases are TGTGCCAGCACCGGGGACAGTAGGAACGGGGAGCTGTTTTTT.

The J gene is TRBJ1-1, the V gene TRBV30; D is uncertain. Germline V gene sequence: CDR1 GTSNPN, CDR2 SVGIG (reference sequence). The ends were cut back, 0 bases at V and 7 bases at J, with 9 bases in the middle. CDR3 length: 12 residues. The CDR3 nucleotides are TGTGCCTGGAGTGTATATCGGGGTGAAGCTTTCTTT. Protein: CAWSVYRGEAFF.

The chain combines TRBV10-1 with TRBJ2-3; possible D gene TRBD2, 5 bases. Germline V gene lookup returns CDR1 WNHNN and CDR2 SYGVQD (reference sequence). Trimming pared 3 bases from V and 4 bases from J, leaving 20 bases between. The CDR3 loop spans 17 amino acids. The CDR3 loop is CASSDPRADSRADTQYF. The CDR3 DNA reads TGCGCCAGCAGTGATCCACGAGCCGACTCGCGGGCAGATACGCAGTATTTT.

The rearrangement uses TRBV12-5 and TRBJ2-2; 7 bases fit TRBD2. CDR3 length equals 17 residues. Trimming took 0 bases from V and 3 from J; bases not matched to a gene: 7. Germline V gives CDR1 LGHNT, CDR2 FRNRAP. The CDR3 protein is CASGLVGSAGDTGELFF. Written as DNA, the CDR3 is TGTGCTAGTGGTTTGGTAGGGAGCGCGGGAGACACCGGGGAGCTGTTTTTT.